This is a list of T cell receptor beta chains from one sample in a study of T-cell reconstitution after alpha-beta-depleted transplantation in children. TCRdb redid the calling of the PCR reads with MiXCR, one entry per CDR3 protein. This sample has about 610,000 distinct CDR3 sequences, with roughly a tenth found just once. The sample was PBMCs from the stem cell graft donor, taken from the stem cell graft. The receptors here all came from a human donor who donated a stem cell graft to a child with acute myeloid leukemia. The CDR3 runs from the conserved cysteine through the conserved F or W. The D gene is left open where the match is weak. Size is omitted from some rows. Given values are once, few, many or a class for expanded clones.

>TRBV4-1|few|TRBJ2-7|TRBD2
TGCGCCAGCAGCCAAGCTCCAGCGGGAGGGTCCTACGAGCAGTACTTC
CASSQAPAGGSYEQYF
>TRBV6-2/TRBV6-3|many|TRBJ1-1|.
TGTGCCAGCAGTTACGCCGTCAACACTGAAGCTTTCTTT
CASSYAVNTEAFF
>TRBV27|.|TRBJ1-1|.
TGTGCCAGCAGCTTCTCGGGGGAGAGGAACACTGAAGCTTTCTTT
CASSFSGERNTEAFF
>TRBV7-7|.|TRBJ2-2|.
TGTGCTACCGCGACAGGGAGGGGGACCGGGGAGCTGTTTTTT
CATATGRGTGELFF
>TRBV12-3/TRBV12-4|many|TRBJ2-7|TRBD1
TGTGCCAGCACCTCGACAGGGACCGAGCAGTACTTC
CASTSTGTEQYF
>TRBV7-3|.|TRBJ2-1|.
TGTGCCAGCAGCTCTCCCGGGACCGCGTACAATGAGCAGTTCTTC
CASSSPGTAYNEQFF
>TRBV7-2|.|TRBJ2-5|.
TGTGCCAGCAGCTTAGTTACAGAAGAGACCCAGTACTTC
CASSLVTEETQYF
>TRBV3-1|.|TRBJ2-1|TRBD2
TGTGCCAGCAGCCTAAGGGCGGGAGCTGCGGATGAGCAGTTCTTC
CASSLRAGAADEQFF
>TRBV5-1|few|TRBJ2-3|TRBD2
TGCGCCAGCGGGAGGGGCACAGATACGCAGTATTTT
CASGRGTDTQYF
>TRBV6-2/TRBV6-3|few|TRBJ2-1|.
TGTGCCATCAAGGATAGCTTGGGGAATGAGCAGTTCTTC
CAIKDSLGNEQFF
>TRBV9|few|TRBJ2-7|.
TGTGCCAGCAGCGTAGACCTTGCCACTTACGAGCAGTACTTC
CASSVDLATYEQYF
>TRBV11-2|.|TRBJ2-3|TRBD2
TGTGCCAGCAGCTTATACCTAGCGGGACCCCGAGGAGATACGCAGTATTTT
CASSLYLAGPRGDTQYF
>TRBV7-3|few|TRBJ2-2|.
TGTGCCAGCAGCTTAAGTTGGAGTAGCGTACCCGGGGAGCTGTTTTTT
CASSLSWSSVPGELFF
>TRBV6-5|.|TRBJ2-7|.
TGTGCCAGCAGCTCCACAGCATCCGAGCAGTACTTC
CASSSTASEQYF
>TRBV18|few|TRBJ2-1|TRBD2
TGTGCCAGCTCACCACAGCGGGAGGGCTATGAGCAGTTCTTC
CASSPQREGYEQFF
>TRBV7-8|.|TRBJ2-1|.
TGTGCCAGCAGCTTGAGAACAGGGAATTACAATGAGCAGTTCTTC
CASSLRTGNYNEQFF
>TRBV12-3/TRBV12-4|.|TRBJ2-2|TRBD2
TGTGCCGCCACGGGGGGAAGGGTCACCGGGGAGCTGTTTTTT
CAATGGRVTGELFF
>TRBV5-1|many|TRBJ2-7|.
TGCGCCAGCAGCTCGTTAGACCTCCACGAGCAGTACTTC
CASSSLDLHEQYF
>TRBV5-1|many|TRBJ2-1|.
TGCGCCAGCAGCCTTCAGGAAAGCGGTTCCTACAATGAGCAGTTCTTC
CASSLQESGSYNEQFF
>TRBV10-3|.|TRBJ2-3|TRBD1
TGTGCCATCAGTGACCAGGGGGAAGGCGATACGCAGTATTTT
CAISDQGEGDTQYF
>TRBV7-9|many|TRBJ2-2|.
TGTGCCAGCAGCCCGGGAGTCGCCGGGGAGCTGTTTTTT
CASSPGVAGELFF
>TRBV5-1|many|TRBJ2-1|TRBD2
TGCGCCAGCAGCTCGGGACTAGCGGGCGTTCCCTACAATGAGCAGTTCTTC
CASSSGLAGVPYNEQFF
>TRBV20-1|few|TRBJ2-2|.
TGCAGTGCTAGTAGTATAACCGGGGAGCTGTTTTTT
CSASSITGELFF
>TRBV9|.|TRBJ1-4|TRBD1
TGTGCCAGCAGCCCCCAGGGGGGGACGAGGGGCGTGAATGAAAAACTGTTTTTT
CASSPQGGTRGVNEKLFF
>TRBV6-2/TRBV6-3|few|TRBJ1-5|.
TGTGCCAGCAGTTGGCGGGGGGCAGGTCAGCCCCAGCATTTT
CASSWRGAGQPQHF
>TRBV10-3|many|TRBJ2-3|.
TGTGCCATCAGTGTGGCCACCACAGATACGCAGTATTTT
CAISVATTDTQYF
>TRBV27|many|TRBJ2-1|TRBD2
TGTGCCAGCAGCTCCCAAGGTAGCGGGAGTAGGGATGAGCAGTTCTTC
CASSSQGSGSRDEQFF
>TRBV10-3|many|TRBJ2-7|.
TGTGCCACCAGACACAGCTCCTACGAGCAGTACTTC
CATRHSSYEQYF
>TRBV7-6|many|TRBJ2-3|TRBD1
TGTGCCAGCAGCCCCCGACAGGGGATCACAGATACGCAGTATTTT
CASSPRQGITDTQYF
>TRBV7-7|many|TRBJ2-1|.
TGTGCTAGCAGCCTTAGTTGGACTTCATTCAATGAGCAGTTCTTC
CASSLSWTSFNEQFF
>TRBV5-1|many|TRBJ2-1|TRBD2
TGCGCCAGCAGCTTTGGACTAGGGAATACCAATGAGCAGTTCTTC
CASSFGLGNTNEQFF
>TRBV7-2|.|TRBJ2-5|TRBD2
TGTGCCAGCAGCTTGTTTGCGGGAGGCGAAGGGGAGACCCAGTACTTC
CASSLFAGGEGETQYF
>TRBV12-3/TRBV12-4|.|TRBJ2-2|.
TGTGCCAGCAGTTCGGCGCGGACCGGGGAGCTGTTTTTT
CASSSARTGELFF
>TRBV7-8|many|TRBJ1-2|TRBD1
TGTGCCAGCAGCTTCCAGACAGGGTCGGAAGGCTACACCTTC
CASSFQTGSEGYTF
>TRBV2|many|TRBJ1-4|.
TGTGCCAGCAGGACCTGGGCAGTTAATGAAAAACTGTTTTTT
CASRTWAVNEKLFF
>TRBV7-3|many|TRBJ2-7|.
TGTGCCAGCAGCCAGGATCCGGGAGAAAACTACGAGCAGTACTTC
CASSQDPGENYEQYF
>TRBV3-1|.|TRBJ2-2|.
TGTGCCAGCAGCCTCTTCCCCAGGGAAACCGGGGAGCTGTTTTTT
CASSLFPRETGELFF
>TRBV9|.|TRBJ1-5|.
TGTGCCAGCAGTTTTGGGGGTACTCAGCCCCAGCATTTT
CASSFGGTQPQHF
>TRBV5-1|many|TRBJ2-3|.
TGCGCCAGCAGCTTGGAAACGGGGAGCACAGATACGCAGTATTTT
CASSLETGSTDTQYF
>TRBV7-2|few|TRBJ2-3|.
TGTGCCAGCAGCGCCTCTCTCACCGGAGATACGCAGTATTTT
CASSASLTGDTQYF
>TRBV12-3/TRBV12-4|many|TRBJ1-1|.
TGTGCCAGCAGTCAGACAGGACCCGGGATCGCTGAAGCTTTCTTT
CASSQTGPGIAEAFF
>TRBV20-1|few|TRBJ1-5|TRBD1
TGCAGTGCTAGAGGACAGGGGCCTCAGCCCCAGCATTTT
CSARGQGPQPQHF
>TRBV20-1|few|TRBJ2-7|.
TGCAGTGCTTTCCGGGACAACTCCTACGAGCAGTACTTC
CSAFRDNSYEQYF
>TRBV29-1|.|TRBJ2-1|.
TGCAGCGCCGCCTCTAGCGTCAATGAGCAGTTCTTC
CSAASSVNEQFF
>TRBV7-8|few|TRBJ2-7|.
TGTGCCAGCAGCTTACCCCCAGGGACGGAGCAGTACTTC
CASSLPPGTEQYF
>TRBV18|many|TRBJ2-7|.
TGTGCCAGCTCAGCGGGGTACAGCTCCTACGAGCAGTACTTC
CASSAGYSSYEQYF
>TRBV6-5|.|TRBJ2-1|.
TGTGCCAGCAGTTACTCGTGGGCCCCTCCCGTCTATGAGCAGTTCTTC
CASSYSWAPPVYEQFF
>TRBV7-9|.|TRBJ2-1|.
TGTGCCAGCAGCCCCGGCCGGCTAGTAGGTGGGGAGTTCTTC
CASSPGRLVGGEFF
>TRBV3-1|many|TRBJ2-1|TRBD2
TGTGCCAGCAGCCAAGATCTTTCTAGTTTAGTAGCGGGAAGAGGTAATGAGCAGTTCTTC
CASSQDLSSLVAGRGNEQFF
>TRBV7-2|.|TRBJ2-1|TRBD2
TGTGCCAGCAGCTCACGACTAGCGGGAGAGTCCGAGTGCCCGTTCTTC
CASSSRLAGESECPFF
>TRBV2|many|TRBJ2-3|.
TGTGCCAGCTTGGGGACCCTTAGTGTCACAGATACGCAGTATTTT
CASLGTLSVTDTQYF
>TRBV7-9|.|TRBJ2-2|.
TGTGCCAGCAGCTTGGGCGGGCTAAGAGCTAACACCGGGGAGCTGTTTTTT
CASSLGGLRANTGELFF
>TRBV5-1|many|TRBJ2-3|TRBD2
TGCGCCAGCAGCCGGACTAGTCCAATGGCAGATACGCAGTATTTT
CASSRTSPMADTQYF
>TRBV7-2|few|TRBJ2-3|.
TGTGCCAGCACCCCATTGGTCGGTGCGGATACGCAGTATTTT
CASTPLVGADTQYF
>TRBV6-2/TRBV6-3|few|TRBJ1-1|TRBD1
TGTGCCAGCAGTTACGATGGGACAGCCACTGAAGCTTTCTTT
CASSYDGTATEAFF